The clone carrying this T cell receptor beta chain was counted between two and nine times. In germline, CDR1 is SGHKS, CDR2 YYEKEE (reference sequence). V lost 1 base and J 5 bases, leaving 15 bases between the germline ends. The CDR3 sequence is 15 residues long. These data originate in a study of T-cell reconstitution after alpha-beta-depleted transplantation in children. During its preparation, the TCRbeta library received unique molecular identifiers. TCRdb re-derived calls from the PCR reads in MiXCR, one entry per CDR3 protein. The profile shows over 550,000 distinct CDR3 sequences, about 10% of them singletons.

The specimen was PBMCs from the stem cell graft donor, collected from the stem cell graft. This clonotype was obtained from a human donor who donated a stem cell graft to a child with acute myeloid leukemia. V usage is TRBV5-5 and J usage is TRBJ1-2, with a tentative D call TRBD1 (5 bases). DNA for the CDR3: TGTGCCAGCAGCTTGAGGCCGGGGACGGGTTATGGCTACACCTTC. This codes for CASSLRPGTGYGYTF.